This T cell receptor beta chain was observed in a study of identical twins. There were only healthy Caucasians among the donors. In the case of this clonotype: Its antigen is undetermined.

A universal primer binding site was introduced by template switching. The final cDNA contained unique molecular identifiers. TCRdb recomputed calls from the 5' RACE reads with MiXCR, one row per CDR3 protein. The sample lists 600,000 to 700,000 distinct CDR3 sequences; 21% were seen once. General study results and limits: Conclusions rested on cross-sectional statistics rather than following the same donors.

The sample also formed part of further work on T cells expressing NK-cell markers. That paper states: In sorted CD3+CD56+NKG2C+, CD3+CD56+NKG2C- and CD3+CD56-NKG2C+ T cells, TCR beta repertoires were obtained.

This receptor was obtained from a woman aged 18-29 years in good health. The sequenced sample consisted of PBMCs.

Written as DNA, the CDR3 is TGTGCCAGCACCCGGACTAGCGGGAGGAGTTCCCTCTACAATGAGCAGTTCTTC. Its protein product is CASTRTSGRSSLYNEQFF. The J gene is TRBJ2-1, the V gene TRBV6-1; TRBD2 matches 14 bases. Germline-derived CDR1 and CDR2 are MNHNS and SASEGT. J was trimmed by 3 bases and V by 7 bases; bases with no gene match: 11. The CDR3 extends over 18 amino acids.